This T cell receptor (beta chain) was found in a study of blood T cell repertoires in COVID-19. On the study more broadly: The samples span acute and convalescent COVID-19 from the United States, Italy and Spain. Nucleic acid was either cDNA or gDNA, and it came from T cells, B-cell-depleted T cells, or PBMCs.

In the original workflow: Amplification with reference gene primers provided the estimates of nucleated cell counts. Method: immunoSEQ multiplex PCR; TCRdb's copy keeps in-frame clones and lacks some. Clone size and the V and J calls come from that table; the DNA yielded D and trimming. The table includes 350,000 or so clones, about 90% detected once. The V end was cut by 3 bases, the J end by 2 bases, with 10 bases between. The CDR3 spans 14 residues. Germline V gene data show CDR1 as SGHNT and CDR2 as YYREEE (reference sequence). This clonotype was sampled from a man between 18 and 29 years old with active or convalescent COVID-19. This chain uses TRBV5-4 with TRBJ2-3; weak D call: TRBD1 (5 bases). The sample was peripheral blood. CDR3 sequence reads: CASSWAGNTDTQYF. In nucleotides, the CDR3 is TGTGCCAGCAGCTGGGCAGGGAACACAGATACGCAGTATTTT.